The present T cell receptor (beta chain) was sequenced within a study of HIV-infected children after antiretroviral therapy interruption. Study in general: Most participating children were previously exposed to EBV and CMV.

RNA-based 3' RACE libraries used unique molecular identifiers. MiXCR, run by TCRdb on the 3' RACE reads, gives a single entry per CDR3 protein. The sample lists around 16,000 distinct CDR3 sequences, approximately 3.6% occurring once. Stated treatment: PENTA 11 planned treatment interruption arm or continuous ART arm. Sorting from thawed PBMCs isolated naive CD4+ CD45RA+ CD45RO- T cells. Concerning this clonotype itself: Its antigen is currently unknown.

V lost 7 bases to trimming and J lost 4 bases, with 13 bases between them. The germline gives CDR1 LNHDA, CDR2 SQIVND (reference sequence). This CDR3 is 13 amino acids long. Study-level findings and limits: Naive CD4+ sequences overlapped less between time points once interruption began.

Sequences were derived from CD45RA+ CD4+ T cells from PBMCs, sampled from a donor given antiretroviral therapy, either interrupted or continuous. Subset of the sample: naive CD4+ CD45RA+ CD45RO- T cells. This TCR came from a child aged 2-17 years with HIV. The chain carries TRBV19 and TRBJ1-1; D is unclear. The CDR3 coding sequence is TGTGCCAGTAATGGTGGAGTTGGCACTGAAGCTTTCTTT. Translating gives CASNGGVGTEAFF.